This TCR beta chain was identified during a study of blood T cell repertoires in COVID-19. This CDR3 region has 13 residues. Germline assignment: CDR1 LGHDT and CDR2 YNNKEL (reference sequence). V was cut by 0 bases and J by 6 bases, with 8 bases left in between. How the authors handled the data: Nucleated cell counts were estimated from reference gene primer amplification. Using immunoSEQ multiplex PCR, the repertoire was profiled, and TCRdb retains in-frame clones only, with some absent. V, J and clone size reflect that table, while D and trimming were determined from the DNA. This table holds 350,000 to 400,000 clones, less than 90% found once. Recovered participants had two consecutive negative NP/OP PCR tests, healthcare professional clearance, or symptom resolution.

Sequencing used PBMCs or T cells enriched from blood (not recorded which). The origin of this receptor is a woman aged 30 to 39 who had recovered from COVID-19. The rearrangement joins TRBV3-1 (or the pseudogene TRBV3-2) to TRBJ1-1, with D unclear. Here the CDR3 DNA reads TGTGCCAGCAGCCAAGAGGGCGGGCCTGAAGCTTTCTTT. Translating gives CASSQEGGPEAFF.